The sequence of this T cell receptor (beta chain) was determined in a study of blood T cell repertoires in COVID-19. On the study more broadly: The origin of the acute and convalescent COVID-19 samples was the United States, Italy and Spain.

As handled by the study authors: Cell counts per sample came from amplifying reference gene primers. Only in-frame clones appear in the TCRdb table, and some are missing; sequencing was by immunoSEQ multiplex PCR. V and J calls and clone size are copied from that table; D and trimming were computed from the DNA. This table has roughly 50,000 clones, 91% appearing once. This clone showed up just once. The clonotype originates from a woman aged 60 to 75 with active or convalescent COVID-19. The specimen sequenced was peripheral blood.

The CDR3 region has the DNA TGTGCCAGCAGCAAAGGTCCTAGTTTATCGGATACGCAGTATTTT. It translates to CASSKGPSLSDTQYF. The V call is TRBV21-1, the J call TRBJ2-3; the table's D call, TRBD2, has no DNA check behind it. TRBV21-1 is described as a pseudogene. The CDR3 totals 15 residues.